A selection of T cell receptor beta chains follows, all from one sample in a study of cytomegalovirus exposure and HLA in healthy donors. Sequencing used immunoSEQ multiplex PCR; TCRdb keeps in-frame clones, though not all of them. The data contain 150,000 to 200,000 clones, just under 80% of them singletons. Sequenced input: PBMCs. These receptors came from a woman aged 45-59 years in good health and CMV-seropositive. The CDR3 runs from the conserved cysteine through the conserved F or W. A D gene is named only where the DNA matches it firmly. Clone size is shown for a subset of rows, as once, few, many or a class of expanded clone.

CDR3 protein,CDR3 DNA,J gene,D gene,V gene,clone size
CASSLGSGMLYEQYF,TGTGCCAGCAGCTTAGGTAGCGGGATGCTCTACGAGCAGTACTTC,TRBJ2-7,TRBD2,TRBV7-2,.
CASSPRDTSTEAFF,TGTGCCAGCTCACCGAGGGACACCAGCACTGAAGCTTTCTTT,TRBJ1-1,.,TRBV18,.
CASSLSGTYEQYF,TGTGCCAGCAGCCTTAGCGGGACCTACGAGCAGTACTTC,TRBJ2-7,TRBD2,TRBV9,.
CCGLDQETQYF,TGCTGCGGACTAGACCAAGAGACCCAGTACTTC,TRBJ2-5,TRBD2,TRBV20-1,.
CASSPRGADYGYTF,TGTGCCAGCAGCCCCAGGGGGGCGGACTATGGCTACACCTTC,TRBJ1-2,TRBD1,TRBV2,.
CASSPRGQGASEAFF,TGTGCCAGTTCACCAAGGGGACAGGGGGCGTCTGAAGCTTTCTTT,TRBJ1-1,TRBD1,TRBV18,.
CASTPRLAGGLTETQYF,TGCGCCAGCACCCCACGTCTAGCGGGGGGCCTAACAGAGACCCAGTACTTC,TRBJ2-5,TRBD2,TRBV5-1,once
CASSLSGGENTEAFF,TGTGCCAGCAGCTTATCCGGGGGTGAGAACACTGAAGCTTTCTTT,TRBJ1-1,.,TRBV7-2,.
CASSGRTGVYEQYF,TGTGCCAGCAGCGGCCGGACAGGGGTCTACGAGCAGTACTTC,TRBJ2-7,TRBD1,TRBV11-3,few
CALGPGAQETQYF,TGTGCCCTGGGACCGGGAGCCCAAGAGACCCAGTACTTC,TRBJ2-5,.,TRBV30,.
CASGHTGPEAFF,TGTGCCAGTGGCCATACAGGGCCTGAAGCTTTCTTT,TRBJ1-1,.,TRBV19,.
CASSLDRLAGGPLNEQFF,TGTGCCAGCAGCTTAGATCGGTTAGCGGGAGGGCCCCTCAATGAGCAGTTCTTC,TRBJ2-1,TRBD2,TRBV11-2,.
CASSPILQGNYGYTF,TGTGCCAGCAGTCCGATTCTACAGGGAAACTATGGCTACACCTTC,TRBJ1-2,.,TRBV28,.
CSVRQGPGNTIYF,TGCAGCGTAAGACAGGGACCTGGAAACACCATATATTTT,TRBJ1-3,TRBD1,TRBV29-1,once
CASSPGGGMEKLFF,TGTGCCAGCAGTCCTGGGGGGGGGATGGAAAAACTGTTTTTT,TRBJ1-4,.,TRBV2,.
CASSPGGDQYF,TGTGCCAGCAGCCCTGGGGGGGATCAGTACTTC,TRBJ2-4,TRBD2,TRBV11-3,.
CSVVTSGGETQYF,TGCAGCGTTGTAACTAGCGGGGGGGAGACCCAGTACTTC,TRBJ2-5,TRBD2,TRBV29-1,many
CATSRDQGDQPQHF,TGTGCCACCAGCAGAGATCAAGGAGATCAGCCCCAGCATTTT,TRBJ1-5,.,TRBV15,.
CAWSPGLAGVSSYNEQFF,TGTGCCTGGAGCCCGGGACTAGCGGGAGTAAGTTCCTACAATGAGCAGTTCTTC,TRBJ2-1,TRBD2,TRBV30,few
CASSPKPSSYNSPLHF,TGTGCCAGCAGTCCTAAACCTAGCTCCTATAATTCACCCCTCCACTTT,TRBJ1-6,.,TRBV27,.
CASSLSDRVDYGYTF,TGTGCCAGCTCACTTTCCGACAGGGTCGACTATGGCTACACCTTC,TRBJ1-2,TRBD1,TRBV18,.
CASSLRTGVLTEAFF,TGTGCCAGCAGTCTCAGGACAGGGGTTTTGACTGAAGCTTTCTTT,TRBJ1-1,TRBD1,TRBV2,.
CASSLAGGENTEAFF,TGTGCCAGCAGCTTAGCAGGAGGGGAGAACACTGAAGCTTTCTTT,TRBJ1-1,.,TRBV7-2,.
CASSPPGRQETQYF,TGTGCCAGCAGCCCCCCGGGGAGGCAAGAGACCCAGTACTTC,TRBJ2-5,.,TRBV7-2,.
CASSFDRDTEAFF,TGTGCCAGCAGCTTTGACAGGGACACTGAAGCTTTCTTT,TRBJ1-1,TRBD1,TRBV11-2,.
CASSRDVTNEKLFF,TGTGCCAGCAGCCGGGATGTAACTAATGAAAAACTGTTTTTT,TRBJ1-4,.,TRBV5-4,.
CASSTKRETTDTQYF,TGTGCCAGTAGTACCAAGCGGGAGACAACAGATACGCAGTATTTT,TRBJ2-3,TRBD2,TRBV19,.
CASSLGTGNQPQHF,TGTGCCAGCAGCTTGGGGACGGGGAATCAGCCCCAGCATTTT,TRBJ1-5,.,TRBV5-5,.
CASSPRTGGDYGYTF,TGCGCCAGCAGCCCACGGACAGGGGGCGACTATGGCTACACCTTC,TRBJ1-2,TRBD1,TRBV4-3,.
CASSFSGQGAVYGYTF,TGTGCCAGCAGCTTTTCAGGACAGGGGGCTGTCTATGGCTACACCTTC,TRBJ1-2,TRBD1,TRBV5-6,.
CASSGQENTGELFF,TGCGCCAGCAGTGGACAAGAAAACACCGGGGAGCTGTTTTTT,TRBJ2-2,.,TRBV5-1,.
CASSQRTGRLTEAFF,TGCGCCAGCAGCCAACGGACAGGGAGGTTGACTGAAGCTTTCTTT,TRBJ1-1,TRBD1,TRBV4-3,.
CAISESPSSTNEKLFF,TGTGCCATCAGTGAGTCGCCCAGTTCAACTAATGAAAAACTGTTTTTT,TRBJ1-4,.,TRBV10-3,.
CATRDRGRVGTEAFF,TGTGCCACACGGGACAGGGGGCGGGTTGGCACTGAAGCTTTCTTT,TRBJ1-1,TRBD1,TRBV10-3,few
CAISESTGRPTLTNGDTYGYTF,TGTGCCATCAGTGAGTCGACAGGGAGGCCAACCCTCACAAACGGGGACACCTATGGCTACACCTTC,TRBJ1-2,TRBD1,TRBV10-3,.
CASSLETTGNGYTF,TGTGCCAGCAGCTTAGAGACGACGGGTAATGGCTACACCTTC,TRBJ1-2,.,TRBV11-2,medium-sized
CASSQDRQQGVAETQYF,TGCGCCAGCAGCCAAGATAGGCAACAGGGCGTCGCAGAGACCCAGTACTTC,TRBJ2-5,.,TRBV4-3,.
CASSELGRGNTEAFF,TGTGCCAGCAGTGAGCTAGGCAGGGGGAACACTGAAGCTTTCTTT,TRBJ1-1,.,TRBV2,.
CASFSDRNYGYTF,TGTGCCAGCTTCTCGGACAGGAACTATGGCTACACCTTC,TRBJ1-2,TRBD1,TRBV25-1,.
CASKDRHSYNEQFF,TGTGCCAGTAAAGACAGACACTCCTACAATGAGCAGTTCTTC,TRBJ2-1,.,TRBV19,.
CASSAGGAESGDTQYF,TGCGCCAGCAGTGCCGGGGGGGCCGAGAGTGGAGATACGCAGTATTTT,TRBJ2-3,TRBD2,TRBV10-1,.
CASSLAAGYGYTF,TGTGCCAGCAGCTTAGCGGCGGGCTATGGCTACACCTTC,TRBJ1-2,.,TRBV7-9,few
CASSPTSGNEQFF,TGTGCCAGCAGCCCGACTAGCGGCAATGAGCAGTTCTTC,TRBJ2-1,TRBD2,TRBV11-3,.
CASSLARQEGGYTF,TGTGCCAGCAGCTTGGCTAGACAGGAAGGTGGCTACACCTTC,TRBJ1-2,.,TRBV5-4,.
CASSLGPQGEQYF,TGTGCCAGCAGCTTAGGCCCCCAGGGCGAGCAGTACTTC,TRBJ2-7,.,TRBV7-2,few
CASSLGTGLDNEKLFF,TGCGCCAGCAGCCTAGGGACAGGGCTGGATAATGAAAAACTGTTTTTT,TRBJ1-4,TRBD1,TRBV5-1,few
CASSPVAWTSGTNNEQFF,TGCGCCAGCAGCCCGGTAGCTTGGACTAGCGGGACTAACAATGAGCAGTTCTTC,TRBJ2-1,TRBD2,TRBV4-3,.
CASSLDLGVSYEQYF,TGTGCCAGCAGCTTAGATCTAGGGGTCTCCTACGAGCAGTACTTC,TRBJ2-7,.,TRBV11-2,.
CASSGSGTGAEKLFF,TGTGCCAGCAGTGGCTCCGGGACAGGGGCAGAAAAACTGTTTTTT,TRBJ1-4,TRBD1,TRBV2,.
CATSSGQFNEKLFF,TGTGCCACCAGCTCGGGACAGTTTAATGAAAAACTGTTTTTT,TRBJ1-4,TRBD1,TRBV15,.
CASRDRVNTEAFF,TGTGCCAGCAGGGACAGGGTGAACACTGAAGCTTTCTTT,TRBJ1-1,TRBD1,TRBV6-6,.
CASSIGQGLWDGYTF,TGTGCCAGTAGTATAGGACAGGGTTTGTGGGATGGCTACACCTTC,TRBJ1-2,TRBD1,TRBV19,few
CASRKGTGTNYGYTF,TGTGCCAGTAGGAAGGGGACAGGGACCAACTATGGCTACACCTTC,TRBJ1-2,TRBD1,TRBV19,few
CSVEASVNYGYTF,TGCAGCGTTGAGGCCAGCGTTAACTATGGCTACACCTTC,TRBJ1-2,.,TRBV29-1,.